The next 20 T cell receptor beta chains were all read from a single sample in a study of blood T cell repertoires in COVID-19. TCRdb's copy holds only in-frame clones and misses some; the assay was immunoSEQ multiplex PCR. The sample consists of around 78,000 clones, about three quarters of them appearing once. The sequenced material came from peripheral blood. The origin of the receptors is a human donor in a cohort sampled during active COVID-19.

V is TRBV21-1 and J is TRBJ1-2. TRBV21-1 is a pseudogene. The CDR3 totals 14 residues. DNA of the CDR3: TGTGCCAGCAGCAAAGCCATGGAGGGTAATAGCTACACCTTC. Its translation: CASSKAMEGNSYTF.

The chain has TRBV5-4 and TRBJ2-5; possibly TRBD1 for D (7 bases). This CDR3 region has 17 residues. Trimming removed 2 bases from V and 3 bases from J, with 20 bases in between. Germline V gives CDR1 SGHNT, CDR2 YYREEE (reference sequence). CDR3 coding DNA: TGTGCCAGCAGCTTAGGGAGGCAGGGGGTTCAGGAAGAGACCCAGTACTTC. This translates into CASSLGRQGVQEETQYF.

In this sample, this clone turned up a few times. The genes are TRBV11-2 and TRBJ2-1, with a tentative D call TRBD2 (7 bases). Trimming removed 0 bases from V and 6 bases from J, with 12 bases in between. Germline-derived CDR1 and CDR2 are SGHAT and FQNNGV. The CDR3 runs 15 residues. CDR3 loop: CASSLEWGGLNEQFF. In DNA form, the CDR3 reads TGTGCCAGCAGCTTAGAGTGGGGGGGCCTCAATGAGCAGTTCTTC. The full variable domain, rest sourced from reference TRBV11-2 and TRBJ2-1, is EAGVAQSPRYKIIEKRQSVAFWCNPISGHATLYWYQQILGQGPKLLIQFQNNGVVDDSQLPKDRFSAERLKGVDSTLKIQPAKLEDSAVYLCASSLEWGGLNEQFFGPGTRLTVL.

This clone came up once. The chain has TRBV5-4 and TRBJ1-4; TRBD1 might be the D (5 bases). Germline-derived CDR1 and CDR2 are SGHNT and YYREEE (reference sequence). CDR3 size: 13 residues. V was shortened by 4 bases and J by 8 bases, with 12 bases between the two germline ends. Here the CDR3 DNA reads TGTGCCAGCAGCAAGCCGGGGGGGGAAAAACTGTTTTTT. Protein sequence: CASSKPGGEKLFF.

The chain employs TRBV27 and TRBJ2-7; 9 nucleotides align to TRBD2. This CDR3 spans 16 amino acids. V was pared by 2 bases and J by 2 bases, with 7 bases of the junction left unmatched. In germline, CDR1 is MNHEY, CDR2 SMNVEV (reference sequence). The CDR3 loop is CASSLPLAGDTYEQYF. The CDR3 DNA sequence: TGTGCCAGCAGTTTACCATTAGCGGGGGACACCTACGAGCAGTACTTC.

The chain is built from TRBV27 and TRBJ2-7, with TRBD1 matching 7 bases. The CDR3 totals 14 residues. Trimming removed 6 bases from V and 3 bases from J; junction bases left unmatched: 8. The germline gives CDR1 MNHEY, CDR2 SMNVEV (reference sequence). CDR3 sequence (DNA): TGTGCCAGCAGACCGGGACAGAGTTTCTACGAGCAGTACTTC. The encoded protein is CASRPGQSFYEQYF.

Details on this clone: The junction does not match germline at one end; this may be a read error. The chain employs TRBV7-2 and TRBJ2-7; 8 nucleotides line up with TRBD1. The CDR3 is 12 amino acids. Germline loops: CDR1 SGHTA, CDR2 FQGNSA. In DNA form, the CDR3 reads TGTGCCAGCAGCTTAGCGCAGGGGGCGAAGAGCTTC. Translating gives CASSLAQGAKSF. The full variable domain, rest sourced from reference TRBV7-2 and TRBJ2-7, is GAGVSQSPSNKVTEKGKDVELRCDPISGHTALYWYRQSLGQGLEFLIYFQGNSAPDKSGLPSDRFSAERTGGSVSTLTIQRTQQEDSAVYLCASSLAQGAKSFGPGTRLTVT.

The rearrangement uses TRBV9 and TRBJ2-1; 7 bases agree with TRBD1. V dropped 2 bases and J dropped 3; count of bases not matched to a gene: 5. This CDR3 has 15 residues. CDR1 SGDLS and CDR2 YYNGEE come from the germline V gene. The CDR3 coding sequence is TGTGCCAGCAGCGTTGGGGACAGAAGCTACAATGAGCAGTTCTTC. Its translation is CASSVGDRSYNEQFF.

The chain has TRBV3-1 (or the pseudogene TRBV3-2) and TRBJ2-1, with 11 bases fitting TRBD2. CDR3 length: 18 residues. V lost 3 bases and J lost 6; bases outside the gene matches: 13. Per germline, CDR1 LGHDT and CDR2 YNNKEL (reference sequence). The chain's CDR3 is CASSQVLAGALLINEQFF. The CDR3 region has the DNA TGTGCCAGCAGCCAGGTACTAGCGGGGGCCCTGCTTATCAATGAGCAGTTCTTC.

This clone turned up a few times. The chain employs TRBV19 and TRBJ1-2; D might be TRBD1 (5 bases). Germline V gene data show CDR1 as LNHDA and CDR2 as SQIVND (reference sequence). Trimming removed 3 bases at V and 4 bases at J, with 9 bases between. The CDR3 has 13 amino acids. CDR3 nucleotides: TGTGCCAGTAGTATTCAGGGATTCTATGGCTACACCTTC. This codes for CASSIQGFYGYTF.

This clone was seen just once. The chain uses TRBV12-3 or TRBV12-4 and TRBJ1-3, with D uncertain. V dropped 0 bases and J dropped 7 bases, with 4 bases sitting between them. The CDR3 is 12 residues long. In DNA form, the CDR3 reads TGTGCCAGCAGTTTAGCCTTGAACACCATATATTTT. The encoded protein is CASSLALNTIYF.

The chain is built from TRBV7-2 and TRBJ2-3; the D gene is possibly TRBD2 (5 bases). The length of the CDR3 is 16 residues. Germline V gives CDR1 SGHTA, CDR2 FQGNSA. The V end was cut by 5 bases, the J end by 4 bases, with 19 bases between. The CDR3 loop reads CASSHPGSPNADTQYF. DNA of the CDR3: TGTGCCAGCAGCCACCCTGGGAGTCCAAATGCAGATACGCAGTATTTT.

The rearrangement uses TRBV18 and TRBJ2-6; D is possibly TRBD2 (6 bases). CDR1 and CDR2 from the germline V gene are KGHSH and LQKENI. The CDR3 has 17 residues. The V end was cut by 3 bases, the J end by 4 bases, with 16 bases between. The CDR3: CASSPTPGGGGANVLTF. In DNA form, the CDR3 reads TGTGCCAGCTCACCCACACCCGGGGGAGGCGGGGCCAACGTCCTGACTTTC.

This chain uses TRBV28 with TRBJ2-7; TRBD1 matches at 9 bases. The CDR3 spans 14 residues. CDR1 and CDR2 (germline): MDHEN, SYDVKM. The V segment lost 8 bases and the J segment 9 bases; nucleotides outside the gene matches: 14. CDR3 nucleotides: TGTGCCAGCCGCGGGTCGGGACAGGGATCAGGGCAGTACTTC. Translation: CASRGSGQGSGQYF.

This clone was seen a single time. The CDR3 loop is CATSDLWDREGGYTF. The CDR3 region has the DNA TGTGCCACCAGTGATTTGTGGGACAGGGAGGGTGGCTACACCTTC. The rearrangement links TRBV24-1 to TRBJ1-2; 9 bases agree with TRBD1. Germline V gene data show CDR1 as KGHDR and CDR2 as SFDVKD. V dropped 0 bases and J dropped 7; count of bases not matched to a gene: 5. This CDR3 has 15 residues.

CDR3 sequence reads: CASSQGGQGLGYTF. CDR3 in DNA: TGTGCCAGCAGCCAGGGGGGACAGGGGCTTGGCTACACCTTC. This chain links TRBV2 with TRBJ1-2, with 10 bases lining up with TRBD1. With V trimmed by 6 bases and J by 7 bases, 8 bases remained unmatched. The CDR3 length is 14 residues. From germline, CDR1 is SNHLY and CDR2 FYNNEI.

This chain uses TRBV18 with TRBJ2-2, with 10 positions matching TRBD2. CDR1 and CDR2 from the germline V gene are KGHSH and LQKENI. V dropped 3 bases and J dropped 0; count of bases not matched to a gene: 1. The CDR3 runs to 16 residues. The DNA of the CDR3 is TGTGCCAGCTCACCTCTAGCGGGGGCGAACACCGGGGAGCTGTTTTTT. Its translation: CASSPLAGANTGELFF.

The chain links TRBV4-3 to TRBJ1-1; 7 bases agree with TRBD1. With V trimmed by 0 bases and J by 11 bases, 9 bases remained unmatched. This CDR3 contains 14 residues. Looked up from germline, CDR1 is LGHNA and CDR2 is YSLEER. In DNA form, the CDR3 reads TGCGCCAGCAGCCAAGATTCGAGGGGGCTGAATGCTTTCTTT. This codes for CASSQDSRGLNAFF.

V is TRBV7-8 and J is TRBJ2-5, with D perhaps matching TRBD2 (5 bases). The CDR3 runs to 13 residues. Per germline, CDR1 SGHVS and CDR2 FQNEAQ. V lost 3 bases to trimming and J lost 5 bases, with 10 bases between them. CDR3 DNA sequence: TGTGCCAGCAGCTTGAGGGTAGCGGAGACCCAGTACTTC. This codes for CASSLRVAETQYF.

This sequence joins TRBV27 and TRBJ2-7; TRBD1 agrees at 7 bases. The V gene end was trimmed by 0 bases and the J gene end by 2 bases; junction bases not matched to a gene: 4. The CDR3 is 15 amino acids. CDR1 MNHEY and CDR2 SMNVEV come from the germline V gene (reference sequence). The CDR3 sequence: CASSLSRDRAYEQYF. CDR3 nucleotides: TGTGCCAGCAGTTTATCTAGAGACAGGGCCTACGAGCAGTACTTC.